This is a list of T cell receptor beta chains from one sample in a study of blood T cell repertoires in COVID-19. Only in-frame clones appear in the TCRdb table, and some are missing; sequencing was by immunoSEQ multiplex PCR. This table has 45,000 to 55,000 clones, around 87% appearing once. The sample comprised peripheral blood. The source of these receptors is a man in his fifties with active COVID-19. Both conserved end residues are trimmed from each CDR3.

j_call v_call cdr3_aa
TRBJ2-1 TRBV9 ASSVRGDRAGNEQF
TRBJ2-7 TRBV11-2 ASSEPRTGDEQY
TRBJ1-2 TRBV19 ASSIGDRGVAGYT
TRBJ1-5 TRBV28 ASSLVGRGAPQH
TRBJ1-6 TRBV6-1 ASSEREDAAYSPLH
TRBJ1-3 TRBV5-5 ASSSGGTGNTIY
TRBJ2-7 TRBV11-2 ASSLGGGSYEQY
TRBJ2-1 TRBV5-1 ASSLGQGTRDEQF
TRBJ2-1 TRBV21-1 ASTPDREGNEQF
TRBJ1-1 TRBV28 ASNPRRDTEAF
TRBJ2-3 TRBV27 ASSPTGKTDTQY
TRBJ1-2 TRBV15 ATSRDSVYGYT
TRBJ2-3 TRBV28 ASREKNPDTQY
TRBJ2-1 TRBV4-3 ASSQDRGTYNEQF
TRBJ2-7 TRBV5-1 ASSPEDRLIPYEQY
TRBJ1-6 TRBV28 ASSFRWREDNSPLH
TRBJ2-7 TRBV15 ATSSPQGQGSYEQY
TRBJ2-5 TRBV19 ASSMSAGSGETQY
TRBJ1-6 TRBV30 AWSKGYSEPLH
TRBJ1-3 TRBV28 ARVGTGKSGNTIY
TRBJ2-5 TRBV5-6 ASSLGGQGKETQY
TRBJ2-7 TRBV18 ASSPPAASGAYEQY
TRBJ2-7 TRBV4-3 ASSQAAGRAYEQY
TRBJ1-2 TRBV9 ASSVTLAGRVDGYT
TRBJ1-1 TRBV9 ASSSSPQGVAEAF
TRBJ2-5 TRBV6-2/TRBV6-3 ASSYPRDFQETQY
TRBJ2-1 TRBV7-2 ASSSRTSGRNEQF
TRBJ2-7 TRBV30 AWLGGGDFYEQY
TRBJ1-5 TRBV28 ASSFGGSNQPQH
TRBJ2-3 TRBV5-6 ASSFGTAYDDTQY
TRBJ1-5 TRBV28 ASKVVGQGNQPQH
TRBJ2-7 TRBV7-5 VRSSPGDEQY
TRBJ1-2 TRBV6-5 ACGQGEMGGYT
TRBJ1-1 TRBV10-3 ATRSEGVGRTEAF
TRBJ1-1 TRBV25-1 ASSEFGRTGGDTEAF
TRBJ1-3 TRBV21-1 ASSHRPISGNTIY
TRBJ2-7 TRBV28 ASSPAGGYGIYEQY
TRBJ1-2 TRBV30 AWSAGTVSNYGYT
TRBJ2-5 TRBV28 ASRDRDSTQETQY
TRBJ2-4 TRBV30 AWKVTGANIQY
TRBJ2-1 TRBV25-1 ASSLNNEQF
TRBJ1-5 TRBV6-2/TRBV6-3 ASSYRPGQGAGGNQPQH
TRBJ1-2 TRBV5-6 AGSRGRNGYT
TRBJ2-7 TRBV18 ASSPEFSYEQY
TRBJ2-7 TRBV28 ASSSSQELLPYEQY
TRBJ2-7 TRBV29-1 SVNGGWSSYEQY
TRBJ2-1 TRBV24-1 ATSKGQGVYNEQF
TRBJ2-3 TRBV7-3 ASSLISGGASTDTQY
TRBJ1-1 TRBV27 ASSSQGSVNTEAF
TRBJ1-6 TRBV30 AWRRDSRNSPLH
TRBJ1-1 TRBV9 ASSELSQGNLGTEAF